This note documents a single T cell receptor beta chain sequence. This entry comes from a study of ipilimumab plus nivolumab after autologous stem cell transplantation. Background on the study: Patients received a median of about five ipilimumab and roughly eight nivolumab doses. Both relapsed and primary refractory DLBCL were included.

Starting 14 to 28 days after autologous transplant, ipilimumab 1 mg/kg was given. Patients received nivolumab 3 mg/kg at weeks 1, 4, 7, 10, then fortnightly to week 26. The V gene's germline CDR1 is MNHEY and CDR2 SMNVEV (reference sequence). The CDR3 loop spans 14 amino acids. The V end was cut by 6 bases, the J end by 5 bases, with 14 bases between. Repertoires were generated with immunoSEQ multiplex PCR, while TCRdb's copy carries only in-frame clones and drops some. The sample shows about 17,000 clones, 70% to 85% of them seen only once. This specimen was PBMCs, taken in a trial of ipilimumab plus nivolumab as post-transplant consolidation. The chain couples TRBV27 to TRBJ1-5; possible D gene TRBD1, 5 bases. This receptor was obtained from a male donor with diffuse large B-cell lymphoma. CDR3 amino acids: CASSHDSGDQPQHF. The CDR3 bases are TGTGCCAGCAGCCATGACAGCGGTGATCAGCCCCAGCATTTT.